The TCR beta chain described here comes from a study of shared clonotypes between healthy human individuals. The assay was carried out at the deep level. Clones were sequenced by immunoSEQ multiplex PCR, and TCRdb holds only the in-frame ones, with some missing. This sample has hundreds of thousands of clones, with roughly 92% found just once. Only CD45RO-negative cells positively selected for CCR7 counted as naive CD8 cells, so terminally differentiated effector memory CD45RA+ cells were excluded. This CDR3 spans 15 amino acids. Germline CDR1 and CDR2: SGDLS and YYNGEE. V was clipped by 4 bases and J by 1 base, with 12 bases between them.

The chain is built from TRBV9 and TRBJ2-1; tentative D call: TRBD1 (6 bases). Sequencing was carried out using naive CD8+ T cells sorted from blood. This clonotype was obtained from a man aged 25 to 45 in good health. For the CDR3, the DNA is TGTGCCAGCAGCTCACCGGGACAATCCTACAATGAGCAGTTCTTC. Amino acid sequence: CASSSPGQSYNEQFF.